A selection of T cell receptor beta chains follows, all from one sample in a study of blood T cells in healthy people across ages. TCRdb ran MiXCR on the 5' RACE reads and lists one entry per CDR3 protein. The table shows around 800,000 distinct CDR3 sequences, with 35% to 50% occurring only once. Sequencing was done on a sample of blood. All receptors derive from an elderly man in good health. Both conserved end residues are part of each CDR3.

v_gene: TRBV7-2; j_gene: TRBJ2-5; CDR3aa: CASSPRQNLDEFF
v_gene: TRBV15; j_gene: TRBJ2-3; CDR3aa: CATSRDSLTGLPTDTQYF
v_gene: TRBV28; j_gene: TRBJ1-4; CDR3aa: CASSRLQVNEKLFF
v_gene: TRBV2; j_gene: TRBJ1-6; CDR3aa: CASSGDPTGSPLHF
v_gene: TRBV3-1; j_gene: TRBJ2-1; CDR3aa: CASSQFRGHYNEQFF
v_gene: TRBV16; j_gene: TRBJ1-5; CDR3aa: CASSQRGLRVQPQHF
v_gene: TRBV20-1; j_gene: TRBJ2-5; CDR3aa: CSARGFLEAETQYF
v_gene: TRBV20-1; j_gene: TRBJ1-5; CDR3aa: CSARGGSQTQPQHF
v_gene: TRBV4-2; j_gene: TRBJ1-1; CDR3aa: CASSQGRTGPTNTEAFF
v_gene: TRBV5-5; j_gene: TRBJ1-2; CDR3aa: CASSFWIGDYGYTF
v_gene: TRBV9; j_gene: TRBJ2-3; CDR3aa: CASSVVGELGTDTQYF
v_gene: TRBV12-3/TRBV12-4; j_gene: TRBJ1-5; CDR3aa: CASSPTYSNQPQHF
v_gene: TRBV28; j_gene: TRBJ1-1; CDR3aa: CASSSMTEATSEAFF
v_gene: TRBV27; j_gene: TRBJ2-7; CDR3aa: CASSSRTSGRSYEQYF
v_gene: TRBV11-2; j_gene: TRBJ2-7; CDR3aa: CASSPRTSGSLCEQYF
v_gene: TRBV7-9; j_gene: TRBJ2-1; CDR3aa: CASSVDVSYNEQFF
v_gene: TRBV7-2; j_gene: TRBJ2-5; CDR3aa: CASSVPWEETQYF
v_gene: TRBV20-1; j_gene: TRBJ2-1; CDR3aa: CSAPDRAYNEQFF
v_gene: TRBV7-9; j_gene: TRBJ2-1; CDR3aa: CASAVENYNEQFF
v_gene: TRBV7-2; j_gene: TRBJ1-2; CDR3aa: CASRLRAASGYGYTF
v_gene: TRBV5-1; j_gene: TRBJ2-2; CDR3aa: CASGTGATGELFF
v_gene: TRBV27; j_gene: TRBJ2-3; CDR3aa: CASSLTRIPTDTQYF
v_gene: TRBV7-7; j_gene: TRBJ2-1; CDR3aa: CASSLDGTSGNEQFF
v_gene: TRBV11-3; j_gene: TRBJ2-1; CDR3aa: CASSSGSHHNEQFF
v_gene: TRBV28; j_gene: TRBJ1-2; CDR3aa: CASSLFWSGPSYGYTF
v_gene: TRBV7-3; j_gene: TRBJ2-2; CDR3aa: CASSLARPGQGNTGELFF
v_gene: TRBV6-2/TRBV6-3; j_gene: TRBJ1-2; CDR3aa: CASSWFQSYGYTF
v_gene: TRBV4-1; j_gene: TRBJ2-7; CDR3aa: CASSQITSGRSYEQYF
v_gene: TRBV15; j_gene: TRBJ2-7; CDR3aa: CATSRGSSGRPYEQYF
v_gene: TRBV20-1; j_gene: TRBJ1-6; CDR3aa: CSALPGTPYNSPLHF
v_gene: TRBV15; j_gene: TRBJ1-1; CDR3aa: CATSRRQGTKTEAFF
v_gene: TRBV6-5; j_gene: TRBJ2-1; CDR3aa: CASSYDGGPREQFF
v_gene: TRBV29-1; j_gene: TRBJ2-3; CDR3aa: CSVDSAGTDTQYF
v_gene: TRBV7-9; j_gene: TRBJ2-1; CDR3aa: CASSFLGLAGRPSYNEQFF
v_gene: TRBV24-1; j_gene: TRBJ2-5; CDR3aa: CATSDFGGFQETQYF
v_gene: TRBV4-3; j_gene: TRBJ1-1; CDR3aa: CASSRSRGTEAFF
v_gene: TRBV20-1; j_gene: TRBJ2-3; CDR3aa: CSAPGTSGKRDTQYF
v_gene: TRBV4-2; j_gene: TRBJ1-2; CDR3aa: CASSQGDRDNYGYTF
v_gene: TRBV6-2/TRBV6-3; j_gene: TRBJ2-4; CDR3aa: CASSSQNAGDLAKNIQYF
v_gene: TRBV7-6; j_gene: TRBJ2-1; CDR3aa: CASSLVVASYNEQFF
v_gene: TRBV20-1; j_gene: TRBJ2-5; CDR3aa: CSARDYVAVQETQYF
v_gene: TRBV5-1; j_gene: TRBJ1-2; CDR3aa: CASSYKTTGGDGYTF
v_gene: TRBV20-1; j_gene: TRBJ1-5; CDR3aa: CSARDRTLSNQPQHF
v_gene: TRBV27; j_gene: TRBJ2-3; CDR3aa: CASRGASGRPTDTQYF
v_gene: TRBV5-1; j_gene: TRBJ2-1; CDR3aa: CASRSGAGVVSDEQFF
v_gene: TRBV2; j_gene: TRBJ2-4; CDR3aa: CASRFLAEVAKNIQYF
v_gene: TRBV20-1; j_gene: TRBJ2-3; CDR3aa: CSAGDRASPTDTQYF
v_gene: TRBV29-1; j_gene: TRBJ2-1; CDR3aa: CSTTGSTDEQFF
v_gene: TRBV4-3; j_gene: TRBJ2-2; CDR3aa: CASSRGTGEVTGELFF
v_gene: TRBV4-3; j_gene: TRBJ2-3; CDR3aa: CASSQASGIADTQYF
v_gene: TRBV29-1; j_gene: TRBJ2-3; CDR3aa: CSVETSGRTDTQYF
v_gene: TRBV30; j_gene: TRBJ2-7; CDR3aa: CAGSVNYYEQYF
v_gene: TRBV21-1; j_gene: TRBJ2-1; CDR3aa: CASSKDGPGRRNEQFF
v_gene: TRBV7-8; j_gene: TRBJ2-7; CDR3aa: CASSLGLRSSYEQYF
v_gene: TRBV6-6; j_gene: TRBJ2-1; CDR3aa: CACTKTGAGSPNEQFF